The rows below give T cell receptor beta chains drawn from one sample of a study of cytomegalovirus exposure and HLA in healthy donors. Sequenced by immunoSEQ multiplex PCR; TCRdb stores in-frame clones only, minus some. The table has 110,000 to 150,000 clones, around a tenth seen once; the top ten hold 1.5% to 2%. The sequencing sample was made of PBMCs. Receptors originate from a man aged 50-60 years in good health and CMV-seronegative. Both conserved end residues are part of each CDR3. D genes are given only for firm matches. A row's size may be missing; if present it is once, few, many or a size class.

TRBJ2-3,TRBV5-1,few,NA,TGCGCCAGCAGTCCTAGCGTCGGTTTCACAGATACGCAGTATTTT,CASSPSVGFTDTQYF
TRBJ2-7,TRBV11-3,NA,TRBD1,TGTGCCAGCAGCTCGGACAGGACGGGCGAGCAGTACTTC,CASSSDRTGEQYF
TRBJ1-2,TRBV27,few,NA,TGTGCCAGCAGTTTATCGGTGGCAGGGTACTATGGCTACACCTTC,CASSLSVAGYYGYTF
TRBJ2-7,TRBV5-4,NA,NA,TGTGCCAGCAGCTTGGCGAGTGTTCCGGGTGCGGACGAGCAGTACTTC,CASSLASVPGADEQYF
TRBJ2-7,TRBV18,NA,TRBD2,TGTGCCAGCTCACCAAGCGGGGACGCCGAGCGAGAGCAGTACTTC,CASSPSGDAEREQYF
TRBJ2-5,TRBV30,few,TRBD2,TGTGCCTGGAGTAGGGGACTAGGGAACCAAGAGACCCAGTACTTC,CAWSRGLGNQETQYF
TRBJ2-5,TRBV9,NA,TRBD1,TGTGCCAGCAGCCCCCGACAGGGGGAGACCCAGTACTTC,CASSPRQGETQYF
TRBJ1-2,TRBV10-2,few,NA,TGCGCCAGCAGTGCGGTCTCCTCAACCTATGGCTACACCTTC,CASSAVSSTYGYTF
TRBJ2-1,TRBV15,NA,TRBD2,TGTGCCACCAGCAGAATGGGGCTAGCGGGGGACAATGAGCAGTTCTTC,CATSRMGLAGDNEQFF
TRBJ2-1,TRBV30,few,TRBD2,TGTGCCTGGAGTGTACAGACTAGCGGGAATTACAATGAGCAGTTCTTC,CAWSVQTSGNYNEQFF
TRBJ1-3,TRBV30,NA,NA,TGTGCCTGGAGTGTACTAGGCCGGACGGGAGGAAACACCATATATTTT,CAWSVLGRTGGNTIYF
TRBJ2-7,TRBV6-5,few,TRBD1,TGTGCCAGCAGTTACTCCGGGACAGGACCCTACGAGCAGTACTTC,CASSYSGTGPYEQYF
TRBJ1-3,TRBV5-1,NA,NA,TGCGCCAGCAGCTTAGATCCCAGCTCTGGAAACACCATATATTTT,CASSLDPSSGNTIYF
TRBJ2-7,TRBV21-1,few,NA,TGTGCCAGCAGAAACCGGGACAGGCCTTACGAGCAGTACTTC,CASRNRDRPYEQYF
TRBJ2-5,TRBV18,few,TRBD2,TGTGCCAGCTCACTAGCGGGGGGCCAAGAGACCCAGTACTTC,CASSLAGGQETQYF
TRBJ2-4,TRBV5-1,few,TRBD1,TGCGCCAGCAGCTGGGGACAGGGGGCGGGTGGATCCAAAAACATTCAGTACTTC,CASSWGQGAGGSKNIQYF
TRBJ1-1,TRBV30,NA,NA,TGTGCCTGGAGTGTCCGGAGGACTGAAGCTTTCTTT,CAWSVRRTEAFF
TRBJ1-1,TRBV19,NA,TRBD1,TGTGCCAGTAGTACCTCCGGGGGACAGGAGGACAGGACCCACACTGAAGCTTTCTTT,CASSTSGGQEDRTHTEAFF
TRBJ2-4,TRBV4-1,few,TRBD2,TGCGCCAGCAGCCAAGCAAAGACTAGCGGGGGCCCGCACGACATTCAGTACTTC,CASSQAKTSGGPHDIQYF
TRBJ2-7,TRBV30,NA,NA,TGTGCCTGGAGTCGTGGGCCCCGCCGGGGCGAGCAGTACTTC,CAWSRGPRRGEQYF
TRBJ2-5,TRBV2,NA,NA,TGTGCCAGCAGTGCGGGGGAGACCCAGTACTTC,CASSAGETQYF
TRBJ2-1,TRBV5-1,few,TRBD2,TGCGCCAGCAGCTTGGGCCCGCCTAGCGGGAGGTACAATGAGCAGTTCTTC,CASSLGPPSGRYNEQFF
TRBJ2-7,TRBV6-5,few,TRBD1,TGTGCCAGCCACCCCCACAGGGGGTTCGACGAGCAGTACTTC,CASHPHRGFDEQYF